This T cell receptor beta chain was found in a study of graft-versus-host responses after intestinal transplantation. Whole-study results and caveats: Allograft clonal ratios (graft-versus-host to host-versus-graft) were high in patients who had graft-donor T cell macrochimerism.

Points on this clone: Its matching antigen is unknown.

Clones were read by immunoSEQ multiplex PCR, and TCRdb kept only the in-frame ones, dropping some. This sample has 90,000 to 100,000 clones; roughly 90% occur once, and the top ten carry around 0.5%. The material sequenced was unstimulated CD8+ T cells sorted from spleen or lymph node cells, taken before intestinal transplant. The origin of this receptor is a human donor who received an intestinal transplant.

The CDR3 DNA reads as TGTGCCTGGAGCCCGGGACTAGCTGTCACCGGGGAGCTGTTTTTT. As protein: CAWSPGLAVTGELFF. The rearrangement joins TRBV30 to TRBJ2-2; TRBD2 matches 9 bases. Germline V gives CDR1 GTSNPN, CDR2 SVGIG (reference sequence). The CDR3 covers 15 residues. The J segment lost 4 bases and the V segment lost 3 bases, leaving 6 bases of the junction unmatched.